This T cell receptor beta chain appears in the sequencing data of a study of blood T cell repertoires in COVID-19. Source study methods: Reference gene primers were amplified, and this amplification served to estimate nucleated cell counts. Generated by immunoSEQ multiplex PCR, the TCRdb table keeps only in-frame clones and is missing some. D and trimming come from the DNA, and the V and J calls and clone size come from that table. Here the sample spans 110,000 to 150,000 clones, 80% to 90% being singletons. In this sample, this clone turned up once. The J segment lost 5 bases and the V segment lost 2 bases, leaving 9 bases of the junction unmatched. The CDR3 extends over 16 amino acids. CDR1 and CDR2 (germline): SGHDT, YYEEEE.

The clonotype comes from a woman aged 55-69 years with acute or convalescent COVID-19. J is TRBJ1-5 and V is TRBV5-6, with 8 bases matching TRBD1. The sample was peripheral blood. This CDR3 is CASSFFRDRFYQPQHF. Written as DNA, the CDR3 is TGTGCCAGCAGCTTCTTCCGGGACAGGTTTTATCAGCCCCAGCATTTT.